The clone carrying this T cell receptor (beta chain) showed up many times. This entry is derived from a study of identical twins. One entry per CDR3 protein, called by TCRdb with MiXCR from the 5' RACE reads. The data hold some 730,000 distinct CDR3 sequences, with 15% to 20% observed a single time. The CDR3 has 14 amino acids. Trimming removed 3 bases from V and 5 bases from J; junction bases left unmatched: 6. These data were likewise used in another study, on T cells expressing NK-cell markers.

The rearrangement joins TRBV12-3 or TRBV12-4 to TRBJ2-7, with TRBD1 matching 8 bases. The specimen sequenced was PBMCs. This sequence was found in a woman in her late teens or twenties in good health. For the CDR3, the DNA is TGTGCCAGCAGTTTTGAGACAGGGGCCGACGAGCAGTACTTC. Translating it yields CASSFETGADEQYF.